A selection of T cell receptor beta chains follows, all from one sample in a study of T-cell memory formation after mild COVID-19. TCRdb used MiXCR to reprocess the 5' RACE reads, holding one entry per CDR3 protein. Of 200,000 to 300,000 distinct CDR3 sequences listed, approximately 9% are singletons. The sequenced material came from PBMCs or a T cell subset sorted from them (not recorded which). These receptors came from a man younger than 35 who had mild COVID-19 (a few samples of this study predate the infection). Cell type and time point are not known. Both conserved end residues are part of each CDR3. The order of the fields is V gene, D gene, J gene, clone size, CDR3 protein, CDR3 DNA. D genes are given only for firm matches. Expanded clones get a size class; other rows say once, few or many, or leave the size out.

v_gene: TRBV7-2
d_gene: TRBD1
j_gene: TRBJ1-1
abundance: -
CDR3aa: CASDRENTEAFF
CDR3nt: TGTGCCAGCGACAGGGAGAACACTGAAGCTTTCTTT

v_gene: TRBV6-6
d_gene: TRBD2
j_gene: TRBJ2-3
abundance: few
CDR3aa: CASSGTSGGKTQYF
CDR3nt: TGTGCCAGCAGTGGGACTAGCGGGGGGAAGACGCAGTATTTT

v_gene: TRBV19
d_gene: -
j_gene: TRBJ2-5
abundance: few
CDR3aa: CASSIVGEETQYF
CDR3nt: TGTGCCAGTAGTATAGTAGGGGAAGAGACCCAGTACTTC

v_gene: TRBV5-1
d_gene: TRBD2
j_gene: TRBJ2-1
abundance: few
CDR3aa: CASSFGRGLNEQFF
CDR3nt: TGCGCCAGCAGCTTTGGGCGGGGGTTGAATGAGCAGTTCTTC

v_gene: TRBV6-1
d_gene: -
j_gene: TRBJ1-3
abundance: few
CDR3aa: CASFELSGNTIYF
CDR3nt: TGTGCCAGCTTTGAACTCTCTGGAAACACCATATATTTT

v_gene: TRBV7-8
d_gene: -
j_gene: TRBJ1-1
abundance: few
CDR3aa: CASSLSASLEAFF
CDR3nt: TGTGCCAGCAGCTTATCTGCGTCGCTTGAAGCTTTCTTT

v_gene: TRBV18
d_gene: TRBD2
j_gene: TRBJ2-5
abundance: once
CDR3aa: CASSPGLDETQYF
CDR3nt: TGTGCCAGCTCACCGGGACTAGACGAGACCCAGTACTTC

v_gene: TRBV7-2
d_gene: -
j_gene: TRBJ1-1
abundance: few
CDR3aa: CASSLNRGVGAFF
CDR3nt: TGTGCCAGCAGCTTAAATAGGGGAGTAGGGGCTTTCTTT

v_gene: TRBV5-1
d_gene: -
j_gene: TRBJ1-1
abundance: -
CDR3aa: CASSFRGSRTEAFF
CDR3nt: TGCGCCAGCAGCTTCAGGGGCTCGAGGACTGAAGCTTTCTTT

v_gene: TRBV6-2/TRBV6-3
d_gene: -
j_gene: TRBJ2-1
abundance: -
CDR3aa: CASSPLRYNEQFF
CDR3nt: TGTGCCAGCAGCCCTCTTCGGTACAATGAGCAGTTCTTC

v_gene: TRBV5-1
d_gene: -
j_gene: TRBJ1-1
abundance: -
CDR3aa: CASSLFSLENTEAFF
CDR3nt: TGCGCCAGCAGCTTGTTCTCCCTCGAGAACACTGAAGCTTTCTTT

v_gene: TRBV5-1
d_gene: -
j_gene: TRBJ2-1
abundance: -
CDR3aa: CASSLSLVSSYNEQFF
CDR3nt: TGCGCCAGCAGCTTGAGTTTGGTGAGCTCCTACAATGAGCAGTTCTTC

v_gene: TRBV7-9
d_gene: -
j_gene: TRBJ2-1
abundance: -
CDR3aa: CASSLVELGRDNEQFF
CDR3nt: TGTGCCAGCAGCTTAGTCGAGTTGGGCCGAGACAATGAGCAGTTCTTC

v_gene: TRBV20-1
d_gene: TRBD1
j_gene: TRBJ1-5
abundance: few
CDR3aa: CSAAQFWQGDQPQHF
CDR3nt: TGCAGTGCTGCTCAATTTTGGCAGGGGGATCAGCCCCAGCATTTT

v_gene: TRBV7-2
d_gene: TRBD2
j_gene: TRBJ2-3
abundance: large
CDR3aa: CASSLVASGGGTDTQYF
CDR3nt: TGTGCCAGCAGCTTAGTAGCTAGCGGGGGGGGCACAGATACGCAGTATTTT

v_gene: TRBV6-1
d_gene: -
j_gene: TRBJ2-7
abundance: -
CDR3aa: CASSEFRFQPIYEQYF
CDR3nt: TGTGCCAGCAGTGAATTCCGGTTTCAGCCGATCTACGAGCAGTACTTC

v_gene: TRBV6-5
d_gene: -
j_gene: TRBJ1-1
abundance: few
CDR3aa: CASSYSGAYTEAFF
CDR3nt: TGTGCCAGCAGTTACTCGGGGGCCTACACTGAAGCTTTCTTT

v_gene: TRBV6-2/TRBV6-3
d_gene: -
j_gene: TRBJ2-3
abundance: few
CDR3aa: CASSYRDGGTDTQYF
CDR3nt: TGTGCCAGCAGTTACCGGGACGGTGGCACAGATACGCAGTATTTT

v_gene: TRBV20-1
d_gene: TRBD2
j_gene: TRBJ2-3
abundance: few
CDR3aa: CSAPLAGVLDTQYF
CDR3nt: TGCAGTGCACCGCTAGCGGGGGTGTTAGATACGCAGTATTTT

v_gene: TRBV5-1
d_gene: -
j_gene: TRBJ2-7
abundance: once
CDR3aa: CASSPQTGPQEKYF
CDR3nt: TGCGCCAGCAGCCCTCAGACCGGGCCCCAGGAGAAGTACTTC

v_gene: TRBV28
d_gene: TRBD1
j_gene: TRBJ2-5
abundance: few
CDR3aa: CASSPRGQGTETQYF
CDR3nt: TGTGCCAGCAGTCCACGCGGACAGGGTACAGAGACCCAGTACTTC

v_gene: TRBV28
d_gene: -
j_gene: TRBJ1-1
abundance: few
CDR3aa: CASSRTRWGSGDTEAFF
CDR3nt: TGTGCCAGCAGCCGAACCCGATGGGGGAGTGGAGACACTGAAGCTTTCTTT

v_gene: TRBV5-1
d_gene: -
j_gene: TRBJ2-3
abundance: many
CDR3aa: CASSLLKGTDTQYF
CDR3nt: TGCGCCAGCAGCCTCTTAAAGGGGACAGATACGCAGTATTTT

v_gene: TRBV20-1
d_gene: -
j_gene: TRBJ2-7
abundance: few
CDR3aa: CSARAGAASYEQYF
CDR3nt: TGCAGTGCTAGAGCTGGGGCAGCATCTTACGAGCAGTACTTC

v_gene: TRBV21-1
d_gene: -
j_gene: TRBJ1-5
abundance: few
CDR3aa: CASSKPTTGSCRQPQHF
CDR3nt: TGTGCCAGCAGCAAACCAACTACAGGGTCCTGCCGTCAGCCCCAGCATTTT

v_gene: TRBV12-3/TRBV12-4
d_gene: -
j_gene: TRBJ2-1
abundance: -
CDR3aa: CASIAGVRSYNEQFF
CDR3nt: TGTGCCAGCATTGCAGGGGTTAGGTCCTACAATGAGCAGTTCTTC

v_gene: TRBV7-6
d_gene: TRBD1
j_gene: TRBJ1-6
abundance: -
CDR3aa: CASSDRTGHNSPLHF
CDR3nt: TGTGCCAGCAGCGATCGGACAGGGCATAATTCACCCCTCCACTTT

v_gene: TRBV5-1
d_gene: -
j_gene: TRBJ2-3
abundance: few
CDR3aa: CASSTRETDTQYF
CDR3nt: TGCGCCAGCAGCACTCGGGAAACAGATACGCAGTATTTT

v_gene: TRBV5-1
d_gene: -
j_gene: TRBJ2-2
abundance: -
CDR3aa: CASSLGPVGGELFF
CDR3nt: TGCGCCAGCAGTTTGGGCCCGGTCGGCGGGGAGCTGTTTTTT